The text below deals with one TCR beta chain. Germline CDR1 reads MDHEN; CDR2 reads SYDVKM. Between the trimmed V and J ends, which lost 6 bases and 0 bases, there was a span of 9 bases. The CDR3 spans 13 residues. This record belongs to a study of cytomegalovirus exposure and HLA in healthy donors. PCR used 60 Vbeta primers and 13 Jbeta primers. Repertoires were generated with immunoSEQ multiplex PCR, while TCRdb's copy carries only in-frame clones and drops some. The data hold 130,000 or so clones, with around 85% observed a single time. Sequencing input: PBMCs. The rearrangement joins TRBV28 to TRBJ2-7; tentative D call: TRBD2 (6 bases). The origin of this receptor is a woman aged 30 to 39 in good health and CMV-seropositive. DNA for the CDR3: TGTGCCAGCAGAGCCGGGAGCTCCTACGAGCAGTACTTC. Translation gives CASRAGSSYEQYF.